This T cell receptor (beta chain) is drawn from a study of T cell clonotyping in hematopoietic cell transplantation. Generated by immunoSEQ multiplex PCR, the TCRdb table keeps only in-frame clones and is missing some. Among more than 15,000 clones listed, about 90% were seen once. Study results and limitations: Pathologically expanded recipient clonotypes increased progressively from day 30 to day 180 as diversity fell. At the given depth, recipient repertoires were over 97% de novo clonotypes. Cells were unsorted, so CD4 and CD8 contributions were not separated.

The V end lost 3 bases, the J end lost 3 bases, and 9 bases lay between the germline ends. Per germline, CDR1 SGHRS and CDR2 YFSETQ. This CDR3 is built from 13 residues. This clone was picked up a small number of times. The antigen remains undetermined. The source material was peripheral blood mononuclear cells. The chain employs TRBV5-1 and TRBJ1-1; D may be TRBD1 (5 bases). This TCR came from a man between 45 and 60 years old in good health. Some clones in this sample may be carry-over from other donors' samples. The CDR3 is CASSSLGDTEAFF. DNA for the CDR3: TGCGCCAGCAGCTCTCTAGGGGACACTGAAGCTTTCTTT.